This TCR beta chain was observed in a study of breast tumors, draining lymph nodes, adjacent tissues. TCRdb reprocessed the multiplex PCR reads via MiXCR and lists one record per CDR3 protein. The data hold around 130,000 distinct CDR3 sequences, with roughly 20% observed a single time. Regarding this clonotype: What it binds is not known. This sequence may be a read error, since a much larger clone differs from it by one base. No conserved phenylalanine or tryptophan ends this CDR3, so it is likely a read error.

Breast cancer patients provided tissue from their axillary draining lymph nodes. Study outcomes and limitations: Tumor T cell lymph node origin was a supported hypothesis, not proven. Compared with basal-like, luminal-like tumors shared significantly more repertoire with nontumor tissue. Tumors had less TCR diversity than lymph nodes, more than nontumor tissue.

The CDR3 length is 14 residues. V lost 6 bases, J lost 3 bases, and 15 bases lay in between. CDR1 KGHSH and CDR2 LQKENI come from the germline V gene. The sequence came from a female donor with breast cancer. Some clones in this sample may be carry-over from other donors' samples. What was sequenced was axillary lymph node tissue. The chain employs TRBV18 and TRBJ2-7, with D possibly matching TRBD2 (6 bases). CDR3 sequence (DNA): TGTGCCAGCTCCATAGCGGACTCCCTCTACGAGCAGTACTCC. Translated, it gives CASSIADSLYEQYS.